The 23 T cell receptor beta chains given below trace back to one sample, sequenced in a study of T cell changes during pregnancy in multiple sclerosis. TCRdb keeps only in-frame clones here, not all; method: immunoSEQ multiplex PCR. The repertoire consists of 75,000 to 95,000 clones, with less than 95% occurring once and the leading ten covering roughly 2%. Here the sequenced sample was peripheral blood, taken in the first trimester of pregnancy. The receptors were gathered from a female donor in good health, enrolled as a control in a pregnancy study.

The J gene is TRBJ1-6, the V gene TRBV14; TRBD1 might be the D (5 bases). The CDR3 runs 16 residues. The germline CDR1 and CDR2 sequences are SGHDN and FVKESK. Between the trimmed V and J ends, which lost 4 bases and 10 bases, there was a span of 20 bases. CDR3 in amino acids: CASSPLGTGEGSPLHF. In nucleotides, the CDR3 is TGTGCCAGCAGCCCCCTTGGGACTGGCGAGGGATCACCCCTCCACTTT.

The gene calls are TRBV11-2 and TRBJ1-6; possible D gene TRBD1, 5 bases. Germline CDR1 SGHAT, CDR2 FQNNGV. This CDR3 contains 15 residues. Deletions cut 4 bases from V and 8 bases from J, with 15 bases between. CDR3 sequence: CASSYGRGVDSPLHF. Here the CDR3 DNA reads TGTGCCAGCAGCTATGGGCGGGGCGTCGATTCACCCCTCCACTTT.

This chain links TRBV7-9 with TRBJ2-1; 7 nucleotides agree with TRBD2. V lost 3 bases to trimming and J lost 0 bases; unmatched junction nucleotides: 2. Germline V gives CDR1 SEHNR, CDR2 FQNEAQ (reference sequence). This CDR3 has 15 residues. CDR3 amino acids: CASSFRTSSYNEQFF. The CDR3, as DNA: TGTGCCAGCAGCTTCAGGACTAGCTCCTACAATGAGCAGTTCTTC.

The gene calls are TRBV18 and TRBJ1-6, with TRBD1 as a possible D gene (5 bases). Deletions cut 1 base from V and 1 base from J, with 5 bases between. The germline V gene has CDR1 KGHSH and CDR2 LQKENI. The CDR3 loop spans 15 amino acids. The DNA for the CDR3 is TGTGCCAGCTCACCACAGGGGTCCTATAATTCACCCCTCCACTTT. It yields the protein CASSPQGSYNSPLHF.

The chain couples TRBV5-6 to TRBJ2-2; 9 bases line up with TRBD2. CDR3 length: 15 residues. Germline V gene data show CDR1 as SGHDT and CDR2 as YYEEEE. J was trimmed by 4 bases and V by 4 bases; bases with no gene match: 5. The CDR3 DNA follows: TGTGCCAGCAGCCTAAGCGGGGGGATCACCGGGGAGCTGTTTTTT. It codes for CASSLSGGITGELFF.

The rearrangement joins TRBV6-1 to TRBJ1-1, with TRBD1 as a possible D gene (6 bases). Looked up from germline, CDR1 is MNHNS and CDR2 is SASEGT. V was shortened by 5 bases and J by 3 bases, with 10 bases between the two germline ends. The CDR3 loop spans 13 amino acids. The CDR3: CASSTHRDTEAFF. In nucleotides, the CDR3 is TGTGCCAGCAGTACCCACAGGGACACTGAAGCTTTCTTT.

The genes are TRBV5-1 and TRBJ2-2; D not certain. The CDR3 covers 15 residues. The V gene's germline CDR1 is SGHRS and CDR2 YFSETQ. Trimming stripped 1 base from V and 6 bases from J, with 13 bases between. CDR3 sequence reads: CASSLYSEGSGELFF. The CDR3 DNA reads TGCGCCAGCAGCTTGTACAGTGAAGGTTCCGGGGAGCTGTTTTTT. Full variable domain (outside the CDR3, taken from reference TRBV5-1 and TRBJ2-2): KAGVTQTPRYLIKTRGQQVTLSCSPISGHRSVSWYQQTPGQGLQFLFEYFSETQRNKGNFPGRFSGRQFSNSRSEMNVSTLELGDSALYLCASSLYSEGSGELFFGEGSRLTVL.

CDR3 DNA: TGCGCCAGCAGCCCCATCAGCCTGTCCACAACGAACAGGGGACCTGAAGCTTTCTTT. This translates into CASSPISLSTTNRGPEAFF. The chain couples TRBV5-1 to TRBJ1-1, with 7 bases aligning to TRBD1. CDR1 is SGHRS and CDR2 is YFSETQ in the germline V gene. CDR3 size: 19 residues. With 4 bases clipped from V and 6 bases from J, the junction kept 24 bases outside the gene matches.

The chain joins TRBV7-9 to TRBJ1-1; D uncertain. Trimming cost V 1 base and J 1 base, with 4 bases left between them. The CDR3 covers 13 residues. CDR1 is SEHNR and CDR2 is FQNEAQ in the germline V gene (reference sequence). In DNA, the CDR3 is TGTGCCAGCAGCTTAGTAGAGAACACTGAAGCTTTCTTT. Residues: CASSLVENTEAFF.

The DNA of the CDR3 is TGTGCCACCGATAGGACAGGGGTACGGGAGCGGCCCCAGCATTTT. It codes for CATDRTGVRERPQHF. The chain uses TRBV28 and TRBJ1-5; 9 nucleotides match TRBD1. The CDR3 has 15 residues. CDR1 MDHEN and CDR2 SYDVKM come from the germline V gene. V shed 10 bases and J 9 bases; nucleotides not matched to a gene: 16.

The CDR3 DNA is TGTGCCAGCAGCTTAAATCGCAGGGGGTCCACCGGGGAGCTGTTTTTT. Its translation is CASSLNRRGSTGELFF. This chain uses TRBV7-3 with TRBJ2-2; 7 bases are a match to TRBD1. Trimming took 1 base from V and 4 from J; bases not matched to a gene: 6. This CDR3 is 16 amino acids long. Germline V gene sequence: CDR1 SGHTA, CDR2 FQGTGA.

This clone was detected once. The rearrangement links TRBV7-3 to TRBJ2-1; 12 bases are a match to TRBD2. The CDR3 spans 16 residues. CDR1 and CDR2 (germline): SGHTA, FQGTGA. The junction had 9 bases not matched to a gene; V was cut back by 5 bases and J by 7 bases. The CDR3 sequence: CASSPWTSGAGNEQFF. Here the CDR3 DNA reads TGTGCCAGCAGCCCATGGACTAGCGGGGCGGGGAATGAGCAGTTCTTC.

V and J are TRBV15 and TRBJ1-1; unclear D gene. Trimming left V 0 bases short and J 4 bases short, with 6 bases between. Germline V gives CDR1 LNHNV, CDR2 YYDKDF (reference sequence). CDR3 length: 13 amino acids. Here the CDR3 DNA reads TGTGCCACCAGCAGAGAACGGGGCACTGAAGCTTTCTTT. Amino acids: CATSRERGTEAFF.

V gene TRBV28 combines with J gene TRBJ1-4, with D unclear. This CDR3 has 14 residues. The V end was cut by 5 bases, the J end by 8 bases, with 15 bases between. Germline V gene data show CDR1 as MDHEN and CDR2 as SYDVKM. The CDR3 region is CASSPSFESEKLFF. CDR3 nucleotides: TGTGCCAGCAGTCCATCCTTTGAGAGCGAAAAACTGTTTTTT.

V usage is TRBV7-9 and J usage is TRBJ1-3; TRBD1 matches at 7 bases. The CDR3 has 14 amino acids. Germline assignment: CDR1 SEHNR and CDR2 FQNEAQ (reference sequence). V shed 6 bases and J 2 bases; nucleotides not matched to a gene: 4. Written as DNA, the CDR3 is TGTGCCAGCAGAGGGACAGCGACTGGAAACACCATATATTTT. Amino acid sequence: CASRGTATGNTIYF.

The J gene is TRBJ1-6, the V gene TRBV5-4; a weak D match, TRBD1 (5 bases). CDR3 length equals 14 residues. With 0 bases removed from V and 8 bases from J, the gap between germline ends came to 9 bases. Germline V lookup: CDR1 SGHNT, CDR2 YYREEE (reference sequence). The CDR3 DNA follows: TGTGCCAGCAGCTTGGCCGGAGGGGATTCACCCCTCCACTTT. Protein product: CASSLAGGDSPLHF. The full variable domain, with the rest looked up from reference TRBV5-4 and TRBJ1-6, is ETGVTQSPTHLIKTRGQQVTLRCSSQSGHNTVSWYQQALGQGPQFIFQYYREEENGRGNFPPRFSGLQFPNYSSELNVNALELDDSALYLCASSLAGGDSPLHFGNGTRLTVT.

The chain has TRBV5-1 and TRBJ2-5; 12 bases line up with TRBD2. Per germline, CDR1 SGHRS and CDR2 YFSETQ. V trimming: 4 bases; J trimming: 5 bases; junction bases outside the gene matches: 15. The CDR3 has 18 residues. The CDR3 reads CASSPGLVLGTSGETQYF. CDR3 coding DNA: TGCGCCAGCAGCCCGGGGTTAGTTCTCGGGACTAGCGGGGAGACCCAGTACTTC.

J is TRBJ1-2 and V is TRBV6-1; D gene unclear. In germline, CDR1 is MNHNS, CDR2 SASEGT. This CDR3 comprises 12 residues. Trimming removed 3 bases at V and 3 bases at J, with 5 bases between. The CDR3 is CASSEADYGYTF. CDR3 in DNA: TGTGCCAGCAGTGAGGCGGACTATGGCTACACCTTC.

The CDR3 loop is CASSEDRADTQYF. CDR3 nucleotides: TGTGCCAGCAGCGAGGACAGAGCAGATACGCAGTATTTT. The chain combines TRBV7-2 with TRBJ2-3; D might be TRBD1 (6 bases). V lost 5 bases and J lost 4, with 10 bases in between. Looked up from germline, CDR1 is SGHTA and CDR2 is FQGNSA. This CDR3 contains 13 residues. Using reference TRBV7-2 and TRBJ2-3 for the parts outside the CDR3, the full variable domain is GAGVSQSPSNKVTEKGKDVELRCDPISGHTALYWYRQSLGQGLEFLIYFQGNSAPDKSGLPSDRFSAERTGGSVSTLTIQRTQQEDSAVYLCASSEDRADTQYFGPGTRLTVL.

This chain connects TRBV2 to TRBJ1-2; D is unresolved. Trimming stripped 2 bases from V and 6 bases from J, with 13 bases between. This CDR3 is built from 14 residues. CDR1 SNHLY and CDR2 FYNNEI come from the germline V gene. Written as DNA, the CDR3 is TGTGCCAGCAGTGAACTCACCCCGCGCGATGGCTACACCTTC. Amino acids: CASSELTPRDGYTF.

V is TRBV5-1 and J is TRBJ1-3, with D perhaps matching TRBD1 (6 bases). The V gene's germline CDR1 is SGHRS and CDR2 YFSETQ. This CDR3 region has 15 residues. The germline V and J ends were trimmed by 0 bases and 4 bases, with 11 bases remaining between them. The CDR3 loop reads CASSLDRAAGNTIYF. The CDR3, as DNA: TGCGCCAGCAGCTTGGACAGGGCGGCCGGAAACACCATATATTTT.

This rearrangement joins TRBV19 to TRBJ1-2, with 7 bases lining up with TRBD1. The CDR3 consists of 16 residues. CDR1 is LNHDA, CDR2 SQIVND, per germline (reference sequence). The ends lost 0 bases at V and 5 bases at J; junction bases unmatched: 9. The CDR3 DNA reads TGTGCCAGTAGTATAGACCTCCGGGACAGTTATTATGGCTACACCTTC. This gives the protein CASSIDLRDSYYGYTF.

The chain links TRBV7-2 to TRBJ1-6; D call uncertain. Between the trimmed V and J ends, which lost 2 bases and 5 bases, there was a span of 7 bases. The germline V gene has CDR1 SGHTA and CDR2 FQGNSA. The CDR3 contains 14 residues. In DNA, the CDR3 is TGTGCCAGCAGCTTAACAGAAAATAATTCACCCCTCCACTTT. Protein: CASSLTENNSPLHF.